This T cell receptor beta chain was sequenced during a study of beta chain features in type 1 diabetes. Expressed TCRB transcripts were sequenced because the entire RNA isolate underwent reverse transcription. The method was immunoSEQ multiplex PCR; TCRdb's version includes in-frame clones alone and lacks a portion of them. The table has more than 120,000 clones, 8.5% to 12% seen once; the top ten hold roughly 1.4%. The length of the CDR3 is 14 residues. J lost 3 bases, V lost 7 bases, and 6 bases had no gene match. Germline lookup yields CDR1 MNHNS and CDR2 SASEGT. This TCR came from a young man in good health. Sequenced sample: naive CD4+ T cells from blood. J is TRBJ2-7 and V is TRBV6-1; 10 bases fit TRBD1. The CDR3 loop reads CASTRTGGSYEQYF. CDR3 coding DNA: TGTGCCAGCACCCGGACAGGGGGGAGCTACGAGCAGTACTTC.